The 29 T cell receptor beta chains below were found in one sample sequenced in a study of monozygotic twins with cystic fibrosis. Sequencing used immunoSEQ multiplex PCR; TCRdb keeps in-frame clones, though not all of them. The sample includes some 15,000 clones, approximately 81% of them seen just once. Sequences were obtained from blood. The receptors were sampled from a boy aged 5 to 17 with cystic fibrosis.

The chain recombines TRBV5-1 with TRBJ2-2, with 7 bases identical to TRBD1. This CDR3 spans 14 amino acids. The junction had 5 bases not matched to a gene; V was cut back by 4 bases and J by 5 bases. The germline V gene has CDR1 SGHRS and CDR2 YFSETQ. As DNA, the CDR3 is TGCGCCAGCAGCCGACAGGGTGAGACCGGGGAGCTGTTTTTT. Translating it yields CASSRQGETGELFF.

The V call is TRBV7-3, the J call TRBJ2-3; 11 positions match TRBD2. The J segment lost 4 bases and the V segment lost 5 bases, leaving 5 bases of the junction unmatched. The CDR3 totals 15 residues. Germline-derived CDR1 and CDR2 are SGHTA and FQGTGA. The CDR3 DNA reads as TGTGCCAGCAGCCTGACTAGCGGGGATGCAGATACGCAGTATTTT. It yields the protein CASSLTSGDADTQYF.

The rearrangement uses TRBV5-1 and TRBJ1-4; D remains ambiguous. Deletions cut 3 bases from V and 1 base from J, with 4 bases between. The CDR3 covers 13 residues. Germline assignment: CDR1 SGHRS and CDR2 YFSETQ. The CDR3 loop reads CASSWGTNEKLFF. The DNA of the CDR3 is TGCGCCAGCAGCTGGGGAACTAATGAAAAACTGTTTTTT.

V is TRBV5-1 and J is TRBJ2-7, with no clear D. Trimming removed 4 bases from V and 5 bases from J, with 10 bases in between. CDR1 is SGHRS and CDR2 is YFSETQ in the germline V gene. The length of the CDR3 is 12 residues. The CDR3 nucleotides are TGCGCCAGCAGCGCCGTGGCGGACGAGCAGTACTTC. It codes for CASSAVADEQYF.

This clone was seen just once. This rearrangement joins TRBV7-9 to TRBJ2-7; 11 bases agree with TRBD2. CDR1 and CDR2 (germline): SEHNR, FQNEAQ (reference sequence). Unmatched junction bases numbered 8, after V lost 4 bases and J lost 3 bases. This CDR3 spans 16 amino acids. CDR3 in amino acids: CASSSHRLAGHYEQYF. As DNA, the CDR3 is TGTGCCAGCAGCTCCCATCGACTAGCGGGGCACTACGAGCAGTACTTC.

The rearrangement links TRBV5-6 to TRBJ2-5; 10 bases line up with TRBD2. Germline CDR1 SGHDT, CDR2 YYEEEE. J lost 4 bases, V lost 0 bases, and 6 bases had no gene match. This CDR3 contains 16 residues. The CDR3 coding sequence is TGTGCCAGCAGCTTGGGTGTGATAGCGGGGGGAGAGACCCAGTACTTC. This translates into CASSLGVIAGGETQYF. The entire variable domain, with the rest obtained from reference TRBV5-6 and TRBJ2-5, is as follows: DAGVTQSPTHLIKTRGQQVTLRCSPKSGHDTVSWYQQALGQGPQFIFQYYEEEERQRGNFPDRFSGHQFPNYSSELNVNALLLGDSALYLCASSLGVIAGGETQYFGPGTRLLVL.

The rearrangement links TRBV2 to TRBJ1-2; the match to TRBD1 covers 8 bases. The CDR3 consists of 20 residues. Germline CDR1 is SNHLY and CDR2 is FYNNEI. Losses at the gene ends were 8 bases for V and 3 bases for J; bases not matched to a gene: 26. This chain's CDR3 is CASSQNVGQGTKWRDYGYTF. The CDR3 DNA follows: TGTGCCAGCTCCCAGAACGTTGGACAGGGCACGAAATGGCGGGACTATGGCTACACCTTC.

The rearrangement links TRBV2 to TRBJ2-5, with D uncertain. This CDR3 comprises 10 residues. V was cut by 6 bases and J by 2 bases, with 1 base left in between. In germline, CDR1 is SNHLY, CDR2 FYNNEI. The DNA for the CDR3 is TGTGCCAGCAGGCAAGAGACCCAGTACTTC. Protein sequence: CASRQETQYF.

This clone was observed a single time. This sequence joins TRBV9 and TRBJ1-2; no clear D gene. CDR3 size: 12 residues. Germline V gives CDR1 SGDLS, CDR2 YYNGEE. Trimming removed 0 bases at V and 7 bases at J, with 7 bases between. The CDR3 loop is CASSVDPGGYTF. Here the CDR3 DNA reads TGTGCCAGCAGCGTAGATCCCGGTGGCTACACCTTC.

The genes are TRBV7-7 and TRBJ2-2; D ambiguous. Trimming took off 1 base at V and 4 bases at J, with 4 bases between the two ends. Per the germline V gene, CDR1 is SSHAT and CDR2 is FNYEAQ (reference sequence). The CDR3 consists of 13 residues. CDR3: CASSLGGTGELFF. In DNA form, the CDR3 reads TGTGCCAGCAGCTTAGGGGGCACCGGGGAGCTGTTTTTT.

The sample holds a few counts of this clone. J is TRBJ2-3 and V is TRBV6-5, with 7 bases fitting TRBD2. This CDR3 contains 14 residues. Germline V lookup: CDR1 MNHEY, CDR2 SVGAGI. V was clipped by 5 bases and J by 5 bases; unmatched bases: 7. The CDR3 here is CASSIREVGDTQYF. CDR3 sequence (DNA): TGTGCCAGCAGTATCCGGGAGGTTGGAGATACGCAGTATTTT.

This chain joins TRBV30 and TRBJ1-5; D possibly corresponds to TRBD1 (5 bases). This CDR3 region has 13 residues. CDR1 is GTSNPN, CDR2 SVGIG, per germline (reference sequence). Trimming removed 2 bases at V and 6 bases at J, with 11 bases between. The CDR3 loop is CAWSPGPLQPQHF. The DNA for the CDR3 is TGTGCCTGGAGTCCAGGGCCCCTTCAGCCCCAGCATTTT.

This clone was detected a few times. V usage is TRBV2 and J usage is TRBJ1-4, with 10 positions matching TRBD1. The junction had 7 bases not matched to a gene; V was cut back by 7 bases and J by 5 bases. The CDR3 is 15 residues long. Germline V lookup: CDR1 SNHLY, CDR2 FYNNEI. For the CDR3, the DNA is TGTGCCAGCAAAACCGGGACAGGGGTGAATGAAAAACTGTTTTTT. It specifies CASKTGTGVNEKLFF.

This chain links TRBV29-1 with TRBJ2-1; a possible D gene is TRBD2 (5 bases). Germline V gene lookup returns CDR1 SQVTM and CDR2 ANQGSEA. V was pared by 3 bases and J by 5 bases, with 11 bases between. The CDR3 spans 13 residues. CDR3 coding DNA: TGCAGCGTTGACTCTAGCTTCCACAATGAGCAGTTCTTC. Translating it yields CSVDSSFHNEQFF.

The V and J genes are TRBV28 and TRBJ1-1, with no clear D. The V end lost 3 bases, the J end lost 3 bases, and 5 bases lay between the germline ends. This CDR3 spans 12 amino acids. Germline values: CDR1 MDHEN, CDR2 SYDVKM. The CDR3, as DNA: TGTGCCAGCAGTTTTTGGGACACTGAAGCTTTCTTT. Translating it yields CASSFWDTEAFF. The complete variable domain, with remaining parts taken from reference TRBV28 and TRBJ1-1, reads DVKVTQSSRYLVKRTGEKVFLECVQDMDHENMFWYRQDPGLGLRLIYFSYDVKMKEKGDIPEGYSVSREKKERFSLILESASTNQTSMYLCASSFWDTEAFFGQGTRLTVV.

The chain combines TRBV5-5 with TRBJ1-2; 7 bases line up with TRBD1. Germline CDR1 and CDR2: SGHKS and YYEKEE (reference sequence). The CDR3 loop spans 18 amino acids. With V trimmed by 0 bases and J by 3 bases, 14 bases remained unmatched. The CDR3 here is CASSLAPGQRGIDYGYTF. The CDR3 DNA is TGTGCCAGCAGCTTGGCCCCGGGACAGAGGGGAATTGACTATGGCTACACCTTC.

The J gene is TRBJ2-5, the V gene TRBV5-4, with 15 bases identical to TRBD2. Germline CDR1 SGHNT, CDR2 YYREEE (reference sequence). Unmatched junction bases numbered 7, after V lost 5 bases and J lost 5 bases. The CDR3 length is 16 residues. Here the CDR3 reads CASRTGTSGGSETQYF. CDR3 nucleotides: TGTGCCAGCAGGACCGGGACTAGCGGGGGGAGTGAGACCCAGTACTTC.

V usage is TRBV9 and J usage is TRBJ2-2; the D gene is possibly TRBD2 (6 bases). This CDR3 has 16 amino acids. V dropped 4 bases and J dropped 6 bases, with 19 bases sitting between them. Per the germline V gene, CDR1 is SGDLS and CDR2 is YYNGEE. CDR3 sequence (DNA): TGTGCCAGCAGCCCCCGGCCCCCCGGGGGAGCCGGGGAGCTGTTTTTT. Translated, it gives CASSPRPPGGAGELFF.

This clone was found a few times. The rearrangement uses TRBV2 and TRBJ1-6, with D unclear. The germline V gene has CDR1 SNHLY and CDR2 FYNNEI. The CDR3 runs to 14 residues. Trimming removed 1 base from V and 5 bases from J, with 6 bases in between. The CDR3 sequence is CASSEVGDNSPLHF. As DNA, the CDR3 is TGTGCCAGCAGTGAAGTTGGGGATAATTCACCCCTCCACTTT.

This sequence joins TRBV10-3 and TRBJ2-5, with 10 bases aligning to TRBD2. Germline loops: CDR1 ENHRY, CDR2 SYGVKD. The CDR3 covers 15 residues. V was clipped by 2 bases and J by 6 bases; unmatched bases: 6. This chain's CDR3 is CAISEASGRRKTQYF. The DNA of the CDR3 is TGTGCCATCAGTGAGGCTAGCGGGAGACGAAAGACCCAGTACTTC.

The chain links TRBV5-1 to TRBJ2-1; a weak D match, TRBD2 (5 bases). CDR1 is SGHRS, CDR2 YFSETQ, per germline. V lost 4 bases and J 9 bases, leaving 17 bases between the germline ends. The CDR3 runs 14 residues. DNA for the CDR3: TGCGCCAGCAGCGACTACTCCCGATATAGTGAGCAGTTCTTC. It specifies CASSDYSRYSEQFF.

V is TRBV11-2 and J is TRBJ1-2; 9 nucleotides line up with TRBD1. The CDR3 length is 15 residues. V shed 5 bases, J shed 0 bases, and the junction held 4 bases outside the gene matches. Germline V gene sequence: CDR1 SGHAT, CDR2 FQNNGV. The CDR3 sequence is CASSGGQGTNYGYTF. In DNA form, the CDR3 reads TGTGCCAGCAGCGGGGGACAGGGCACTAACTATGGCTACACCTTC.

The chain couples TRBV6-1 to TRBJ1-1; 10 bases are a match to TRBD1. In germline, CDR1 is MNHNS, CDR2 SASEGT. The CDR3 extends over 14 amino acids. V lost 4 bases, J lost 5 bases, and 4 bases stayed unmatched. The DNA of the CDR3 is TGTGCCAGCAGTGGACAGGGGGCTGGTACTGAAGCTTTCTTT. Translating it yields CASSGQGAGTEAFF.

This clone was seen a single time. In DNA form, the CDR3 reads TGTGCCAGCAGCTTACTGGGTCGGGGGGAGCTGTTTTTT. Encoded protein: CASSLLGRGELFF. The chain has TRBV7-2 and TRBJ2-2; D gene ambiguous. Germline CDR1 and CDR2: SGHTA and FQGNSA. V was shortened by 2 bases and J by 8 bases, with 9 bases between the two germline ends. The CDR3 runs 13 residues.

CDR3 loop: CASSQTGVPYNEQFF. CDR3 coding DNA: TGTGCCAGTAGTCAGACAGGGGTTCCCTACAATGAGCAGTTCTTC. V and J are TRBV6-1 and TRBJ2-1; 8 nucleotides line up with TRBD1. CDR1 is MNHNS, CDR2 SASEGT, per germline. The length of the CDR3 is 15 residues. V dropped 9 bases and J dropped 2; count of bases not matched to a gene: 9.

The CDR3 bases are TGTGCCAGCAGTTTAGGGGCCCAAAATCAGCCCCAGCATTTT. Translated, it gives CASSLGAQNQPQHF. The chain employs TRBV27 and TRBJ1-5; possible D gene TRBD1, 5 bases. This CDR3 has 14 residues. Trimming pared 2 bases from V and 4 bases from J, leaving 9 bases between. The germline gives CDR1 MNHEY, CDR2 SMNVEV (reference sequence).

J is TRBJ1-2 and V is TRBV5-6; D gene unclear. V lost 4 bases, J lost 0 bases, and 13 bases lay in between. Germline V gene sequence: CDR1 SGHDT, CDR2 YYEEEE. This CDR3 has 15 residues. The CDR3 here is CASSHLGVTNYGYTF. CDR3 sequence (DNA): TGTGCCAGCAGCCATCTTGGAGTTACTAACTATGGCTACACCTTC.

This clone was seen a handful of times. The chain carries TRBV4-1 and TRBJ2-1; TRBD2 matches at 10 bases. This CDR3 region has 15 residues. Per germline, CDR1 MGHRA and CDR2 YSYEKL. Trimming removed 1 base from V and 7 bases from J; junction bases left unmatched: 4. The CDR3 DNA sequence: TGCGCCAGCAGCCAAGGGGGACTAGCGAGGAATGAGCAGTTCTTC. Translation gives CASSQGGLARNEQFF.

The chain links TRBV7-9 to TRBJ2-5, with unresolved D. The CDR3 totals 11 residues. The germline V gene encodes CDR1 SEHNR and CDR2 FQNEAQ (reference sequence). Trimming stripped 3 bases from V and 1 base from J, with 0 bases between. Here the CDR3 DNA reads TGTGCCAGCAGCTTCCAAGAGACCCAGTACTTC. It specifies CASSFQETQYF.